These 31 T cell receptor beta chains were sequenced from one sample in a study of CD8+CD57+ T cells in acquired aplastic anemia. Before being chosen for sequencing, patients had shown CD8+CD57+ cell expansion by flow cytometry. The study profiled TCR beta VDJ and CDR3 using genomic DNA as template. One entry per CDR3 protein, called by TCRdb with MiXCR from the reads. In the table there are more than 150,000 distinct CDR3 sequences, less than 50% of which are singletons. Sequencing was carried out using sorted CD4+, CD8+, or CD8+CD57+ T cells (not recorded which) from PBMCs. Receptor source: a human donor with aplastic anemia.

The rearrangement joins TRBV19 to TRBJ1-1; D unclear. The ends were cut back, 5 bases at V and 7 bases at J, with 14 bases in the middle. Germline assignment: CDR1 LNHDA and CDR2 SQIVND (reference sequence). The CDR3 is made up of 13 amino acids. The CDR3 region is CASSSPTGREAFF. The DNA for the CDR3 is TGTGCCAGTAGTTCCCCGACTGGACGTGAAGCTTTCTTT.

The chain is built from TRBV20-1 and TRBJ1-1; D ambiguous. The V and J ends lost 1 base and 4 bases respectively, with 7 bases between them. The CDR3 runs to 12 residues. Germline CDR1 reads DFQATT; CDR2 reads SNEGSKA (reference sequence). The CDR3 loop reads CSARVISTEAFF. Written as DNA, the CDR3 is TGCAGTGCTAGAGTTATTAGCACTGAAGCTTTCTTT.

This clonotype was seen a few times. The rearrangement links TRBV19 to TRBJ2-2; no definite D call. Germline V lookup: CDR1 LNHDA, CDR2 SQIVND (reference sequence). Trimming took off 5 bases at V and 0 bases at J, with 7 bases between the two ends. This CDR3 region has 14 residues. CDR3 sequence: CASSPLTNTGELFF. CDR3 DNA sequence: TGTGCCAGTAGTCCTCTAACGAACACCGGGGAGCTGTTTTTT.

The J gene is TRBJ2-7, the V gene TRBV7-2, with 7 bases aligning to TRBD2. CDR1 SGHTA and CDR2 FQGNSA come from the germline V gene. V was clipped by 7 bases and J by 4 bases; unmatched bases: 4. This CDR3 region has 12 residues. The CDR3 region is CASTGGGYEQYF. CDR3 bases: TGTGCCAGCACCGGCGGGGGTTACGAGCAGTACTTC.

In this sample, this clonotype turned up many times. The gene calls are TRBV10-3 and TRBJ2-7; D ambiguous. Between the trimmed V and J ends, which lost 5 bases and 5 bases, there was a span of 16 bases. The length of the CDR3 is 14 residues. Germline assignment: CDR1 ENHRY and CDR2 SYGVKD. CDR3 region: CAISYIAVGDEQYF. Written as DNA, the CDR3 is TGTGCCATCAGTTACATTGCAGTTGGAGACGAGCAGTACTTC.

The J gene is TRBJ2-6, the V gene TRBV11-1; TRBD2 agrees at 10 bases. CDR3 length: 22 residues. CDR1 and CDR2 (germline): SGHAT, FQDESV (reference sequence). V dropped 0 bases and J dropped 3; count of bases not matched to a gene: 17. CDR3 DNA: TGTGCCAGCAGCTTAGCGGGAGCTCTAGCGGGAGAAGGAGCGGGTGGGGCCAACGTCCTGACTTTC. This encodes CASSLAGALAGEGAGGANVLTF. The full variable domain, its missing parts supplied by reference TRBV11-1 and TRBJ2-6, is EAEVAQSPRYKITEKSQAVAFWCDPISGHATLYWYRQILGQGPELLVQFQDESVVDDSQLPKDRFSAERLKGVDSTLKIQPAELGDSAMYLCASSLAGALAGEGAGGANVLTFGAGSRLTVL.

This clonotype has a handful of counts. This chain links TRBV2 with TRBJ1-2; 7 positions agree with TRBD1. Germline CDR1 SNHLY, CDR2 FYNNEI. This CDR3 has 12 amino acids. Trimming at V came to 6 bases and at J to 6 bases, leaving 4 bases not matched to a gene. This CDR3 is CASRGDSDGYTF. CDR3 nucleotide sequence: TGTGCCAGCAGGGGGGACAGCGATGGCTACACCTTC.

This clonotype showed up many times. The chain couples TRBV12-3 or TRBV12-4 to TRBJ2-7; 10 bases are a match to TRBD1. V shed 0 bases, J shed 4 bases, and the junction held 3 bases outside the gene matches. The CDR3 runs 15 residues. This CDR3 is CASSLAGTGVYEQYF. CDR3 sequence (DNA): TGTGCCAGCAGTTTAGCCGGGACAGGGGTATACGAGCAGTACTTC.

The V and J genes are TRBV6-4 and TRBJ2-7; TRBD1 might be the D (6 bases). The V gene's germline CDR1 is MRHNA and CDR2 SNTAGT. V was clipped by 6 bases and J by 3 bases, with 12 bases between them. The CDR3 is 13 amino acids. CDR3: CASSTGPDYEQYF. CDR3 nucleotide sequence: TGTGCCAGCAGCACAGGGCCTGACTACGAGCAGTACTTC.

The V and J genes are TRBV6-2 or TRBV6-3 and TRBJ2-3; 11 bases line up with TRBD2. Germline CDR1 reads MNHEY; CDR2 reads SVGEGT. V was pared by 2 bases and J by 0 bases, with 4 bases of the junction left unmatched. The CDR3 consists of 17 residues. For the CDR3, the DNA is TGTGCCAGCAGTTACCTAGCGGGGGGACTAAGCACAGATACGCAGTATTTT. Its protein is CASSYLAGGLSTDTQYF.

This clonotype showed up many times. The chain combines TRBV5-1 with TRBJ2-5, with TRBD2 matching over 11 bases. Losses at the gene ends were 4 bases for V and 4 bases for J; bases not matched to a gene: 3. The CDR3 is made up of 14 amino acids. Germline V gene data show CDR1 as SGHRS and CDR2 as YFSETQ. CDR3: CASSTGLAGETQYF. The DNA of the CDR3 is TGCGCCAGCAGCACCGGACTAGCGGGAGAGACCCAGTACTTC.

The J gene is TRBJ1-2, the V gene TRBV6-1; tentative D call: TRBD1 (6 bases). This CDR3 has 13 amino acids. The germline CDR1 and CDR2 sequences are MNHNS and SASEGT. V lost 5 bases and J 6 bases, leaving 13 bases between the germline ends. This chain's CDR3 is CASSLTQGDGYTF. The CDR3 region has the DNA TGTGCCAGCAGTCTAACACAGGGTGATGGCTACACCTTC.

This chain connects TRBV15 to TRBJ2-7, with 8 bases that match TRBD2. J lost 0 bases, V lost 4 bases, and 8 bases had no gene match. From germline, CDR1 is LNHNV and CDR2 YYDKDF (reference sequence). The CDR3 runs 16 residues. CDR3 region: CATSTGLEFPSYEQYF. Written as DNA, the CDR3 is TGTGCCACCAGCACGGGACTAGAATTTCCCTCCTACGAGCAGTACTTC.

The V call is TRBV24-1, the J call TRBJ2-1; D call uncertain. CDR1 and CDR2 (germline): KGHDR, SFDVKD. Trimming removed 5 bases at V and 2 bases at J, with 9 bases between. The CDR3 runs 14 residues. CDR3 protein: CATSVSGTYNEQFF. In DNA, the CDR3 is TGTGCCACCAGTGTTTCCGGTACCTACAATGAGCAGTTCTTC.

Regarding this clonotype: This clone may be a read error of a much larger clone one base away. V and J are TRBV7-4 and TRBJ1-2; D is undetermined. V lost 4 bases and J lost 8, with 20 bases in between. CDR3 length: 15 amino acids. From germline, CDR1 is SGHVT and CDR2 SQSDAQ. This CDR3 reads CASSSTPEPRVGYTF. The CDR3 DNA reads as TGTGCCAGCAGCTCTACTCCAGAGCCCCGGGTGGGCTACACCTTC.

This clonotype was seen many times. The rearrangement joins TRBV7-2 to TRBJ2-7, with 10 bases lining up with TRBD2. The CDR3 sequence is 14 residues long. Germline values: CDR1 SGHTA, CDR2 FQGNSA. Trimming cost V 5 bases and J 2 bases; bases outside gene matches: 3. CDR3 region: CASSTTSGTYEQYF. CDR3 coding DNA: TGTGCCAGCAGCACAACTAGCGGGACCTACGAGCAGTACTTC.

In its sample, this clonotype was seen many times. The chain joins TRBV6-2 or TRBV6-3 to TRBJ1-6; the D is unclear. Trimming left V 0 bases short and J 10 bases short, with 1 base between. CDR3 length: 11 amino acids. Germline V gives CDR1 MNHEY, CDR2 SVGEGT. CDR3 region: CASSYSSPLHF. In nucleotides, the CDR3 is TGTGCCAGCAGTTACTCATCACCCCTCCACTTT.

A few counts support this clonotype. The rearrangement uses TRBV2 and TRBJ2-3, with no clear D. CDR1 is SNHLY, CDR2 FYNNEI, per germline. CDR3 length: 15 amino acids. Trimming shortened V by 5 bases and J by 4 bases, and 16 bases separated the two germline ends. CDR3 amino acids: CASSRNSPQSDTQYF. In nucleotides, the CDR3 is TGTGCCAGCAGTCGGAACTCTCCCCAGTCAGATACGCAGTATTTT.

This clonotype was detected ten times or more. The CDR3 here is CASRVRAGSPLHF. The CDR3, as DNA: TGTGCCAGCAGAGTCAGGGCTGGTTCACCCCTCCACTTT. The rearrangement uses TRBV5-6 and TRBJ1-6; TRBD1 is a possible D gene (5 bases). This CDR3 is 13 amino acids long. V was shortened by 5 bases and J by 9 bases, with 12 bases between the two germline ends. Germline-derived CDR1 and CDR2 are SGHDT and YYEEEE.

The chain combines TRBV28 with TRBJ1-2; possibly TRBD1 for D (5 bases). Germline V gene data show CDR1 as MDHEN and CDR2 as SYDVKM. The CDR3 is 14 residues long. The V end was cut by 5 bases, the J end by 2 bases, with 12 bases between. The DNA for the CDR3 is TGTGCCAGCAGTGGGGGAGAGGGAAACTATGGCTACACCTTC. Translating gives CASSGGEGNYGYTF.

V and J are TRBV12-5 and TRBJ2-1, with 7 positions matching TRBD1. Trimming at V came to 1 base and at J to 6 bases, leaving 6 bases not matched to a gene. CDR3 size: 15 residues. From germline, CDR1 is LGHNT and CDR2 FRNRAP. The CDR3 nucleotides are TGTGCTAGTGGTTTGGGACAGGGAATAGGCAATGAGCAGTTCTTC. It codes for CASGLGQGIGNEQFF.

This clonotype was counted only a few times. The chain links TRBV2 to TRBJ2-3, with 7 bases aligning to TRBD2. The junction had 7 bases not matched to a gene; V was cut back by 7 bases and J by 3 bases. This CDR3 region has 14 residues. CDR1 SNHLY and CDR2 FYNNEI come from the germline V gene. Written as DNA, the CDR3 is TGTGCCAGCATTCGGGGGGAGAGAACAGATACGCAGTATTTT. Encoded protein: CASIRGERTDTQYF.

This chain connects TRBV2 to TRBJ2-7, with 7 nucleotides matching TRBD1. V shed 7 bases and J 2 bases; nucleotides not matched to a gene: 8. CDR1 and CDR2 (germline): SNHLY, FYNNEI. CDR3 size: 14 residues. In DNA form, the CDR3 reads TGTGCCAGCACCATCGACAGGGACACCTACGAGCAGTACTTC. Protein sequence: CASTIDRDTYEQYF.

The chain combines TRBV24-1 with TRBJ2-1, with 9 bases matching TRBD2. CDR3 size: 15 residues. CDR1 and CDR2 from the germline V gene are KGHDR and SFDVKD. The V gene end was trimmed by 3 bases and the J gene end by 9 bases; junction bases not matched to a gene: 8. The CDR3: CATSDSLAGASEQFF. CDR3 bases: TGTGCCACCAGTGATAGTTTAGCGGGAGCGAGTGAGCAGTTCTTC.

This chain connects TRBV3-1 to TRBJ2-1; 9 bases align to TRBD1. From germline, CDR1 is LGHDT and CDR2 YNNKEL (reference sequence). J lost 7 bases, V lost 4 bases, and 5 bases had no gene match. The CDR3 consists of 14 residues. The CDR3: CASSLQGQGNEQFF. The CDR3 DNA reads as TGTGCCAGCAGCCTTCAAGGACAGGGGAATGAGCAGTTCTTC.

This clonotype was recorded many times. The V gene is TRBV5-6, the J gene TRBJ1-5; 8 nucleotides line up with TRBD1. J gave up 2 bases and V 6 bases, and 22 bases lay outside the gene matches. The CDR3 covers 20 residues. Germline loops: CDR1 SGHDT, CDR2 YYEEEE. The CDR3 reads CASKPLRLRDRPGGNQPQHF. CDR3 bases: TGTGCCAGCAAGCCCCTCCGGTTACGGGACAGGCCAGGGGGCAATCAGCCCCAGCATTTT.

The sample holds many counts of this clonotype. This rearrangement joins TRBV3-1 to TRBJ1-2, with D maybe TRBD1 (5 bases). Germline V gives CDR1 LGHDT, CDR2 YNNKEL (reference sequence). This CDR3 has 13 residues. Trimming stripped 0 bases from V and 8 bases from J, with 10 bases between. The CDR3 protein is CASSQEGPLGYTF. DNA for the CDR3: TGTGCCAGCAGCCAAGAGGGACCCCTCGGCTACACCTTC.

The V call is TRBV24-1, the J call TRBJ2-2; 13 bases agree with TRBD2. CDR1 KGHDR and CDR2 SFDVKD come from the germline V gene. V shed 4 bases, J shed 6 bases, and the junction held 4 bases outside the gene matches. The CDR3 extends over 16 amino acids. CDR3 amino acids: CATSDSGLAGSGELFF. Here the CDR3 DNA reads TGTGCCACCAGTGACTCGGGACTAGCGGGATCCGGGGAGCTGTTTTTT.

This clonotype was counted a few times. The CDR3 sequence is CASSDRTRSGRPHTDTQYF. CDR3 nucleotides: TGTGCCAGCAGCGACAGAACCAGGTCGGGCCGCCCGCACACAGATACGCAGTATTTT. V and J are TRBV11-1 and TRBJ2-3; TRBD1 might be the D (5 bases). Germline CDR1 SGHAT, CDR2 FQDESV (reference sequence). Trimming shortened V by 5 bases and J by 2 bases, and 26 bases separated the two germline ends. This CDR3 spans 19 amino acids. Filled out from reference TRBV11-1 and TRBJ2-3, the complete variable domain reads EAEVAQSPRYKITEKSQAVAFWCDPISGHATLYWYRQILGQGPELLVQFQDESVVDDSQLPKDRFSAERLKGVDSTLKIQPAELGDSAMYLCASSDRTRSGRPHTDTQYFGPGTRLTVL.

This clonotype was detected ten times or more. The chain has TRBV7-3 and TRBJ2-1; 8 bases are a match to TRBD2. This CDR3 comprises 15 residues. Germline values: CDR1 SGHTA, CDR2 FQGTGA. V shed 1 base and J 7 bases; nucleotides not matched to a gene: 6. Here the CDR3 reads CASSLNPGGANEQFF. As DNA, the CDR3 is TGTGCCAGCAGCTTAAATCCCGGGGGGGCGAATGAGCAGTTCTTC. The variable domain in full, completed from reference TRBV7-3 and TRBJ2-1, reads GAGVSQTPSNKVTEKGKYVELRCDPISGHTALYWYRQSLGQGPEFLIYFQGTGAADDSGLPNDRFFAVRPEGSVSTLKIQRTERGDSAVYLCASSLNPGGANEQFFGPGTRLTVL.

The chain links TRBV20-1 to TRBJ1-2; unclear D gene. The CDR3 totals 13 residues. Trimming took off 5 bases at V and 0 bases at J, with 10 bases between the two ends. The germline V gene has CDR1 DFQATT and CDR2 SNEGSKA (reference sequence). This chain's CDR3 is CSAWGRANYGYTF. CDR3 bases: TGCAGTGCTTGGGGTAGGGCTAACTATGGCTACACCTTC.